These 2 T cell receptor beta chains were all obtained from the same sample, sequenced in a study of T cell repertoires in cytomegalovirus infection. TCRdb processed the reads anew with MiXCR; each CDR3 protein has one entry. The data contain some 680,000 distinct CDR3 sequences, roughly a third of them singletons. What was sequenced was PBMCs. Receptors were obtained from a human donor in good health (CMV status not recorded). Some clones in this sample may be carry-over from other donors' samples.

The chain employs TRBV3-1 and TRBJ1-6; TRBD1 matches 10 bases. This CDR3 region has 14 residues. The germline gives CDR1 LGHDT, CDR2 YNNKEL (reference sequence). V shed 10 bases and J 5 bases; nucleotides not matched to a gene: 5. This chain's CDR3 is CATRGTGDNSPLHF. The CDR3 DNA follows: TGTGCCACGCGGGGGACAGGGGATAATTCACCCCTCCACTTT. The complete variable domain, with remaining parts taken from reference TRBV3-1 and TRBJ1-6, reads DTAVSQTPKYLVTQMGNDKSIKCEQNLGHDTMYWYKQDSKKFLKIMFSYNNKELIINETVPNRFSPKSPDKAHLNLHINSLELGDSAVYFCATRGTGDNSPLHFGNGTRLTVT.

V usage is TRBV5-1 and J usage is TRBJ1-2, with D perhaps TRBD1 (6 bases). Trimming took off 5 bases at V and 8 bases at J, with 13 bases between the two ends. CDR1 SGHRS and CDR2 YFSETQ come from the germline V gene. The CDR3 totals 12 residues. CDR3 bases: TGCGCCAGCAGACGGGGGGCCGGCGGCTACACCTTC. Protein product: CASRRGAGGYTF.